What follows describes a single T cell receptor beta chain. V was cut by 3 bases and J by 8 bases, with 16 bases left in between. The CDR3 totals 14 residues. CDR1 and CDR2 from the germline V gene are GTSNPN and SVGIG (reference sequence). This sample stems from a study of shared clonotypes between healthy human individuals. It was roughly 200 ng DNA, 31,000 or so T cell genomes, that sorted-subset replicate PCRs used. Per the original data handling: Filtering was not the same, since immunoSEQ gave junction-only sequences without quality scores. Data came from immunoSEQ multiplex PCR; TCRdb stores just in-frame clones and leaves some out. D and trimming come from the DNA, and the V and J calls and clone size come from that table. The sample has about 1 million clones, about 70% seen once.

The V call is TRBV30, the J call TRBJ1-4; maybe TRBD1 (5 bases). Sample: memory CD4+ T cells sorted from blood. Subset indicated: CD45RA-negative fraction. This clonotype was sampled from a man aged 18 to 29 in good health. This CDR3 reads CAWSEPGAGEKLFF. CDR3 DNA sequence: TGTGCCTGGAGCGAACCTGGGGCGGGCGAAAAACTGTTTTTT. The variable domain in full, completed from reference TRBV30 and TRBJ1-4, reads SQTIHQWPATLVQPVGSPLSLECTVEGTSNPNLYWYRQAAGRGLQLLFYSVGIGQISSEVPQNLSASRPQDRQFILSSKKLLLSDSGFYLCAWSEPGAGEKLFFGSGTQLSVL.